What follows are 7 T cell receptor beta chains derived from one specimen sequenced in a study of blood T cell repertoires in COVID-19 (dated by TCRdb to about 2020). The method was the immunoSEQ multiplex PCR assay. This is the immuneACCESS table as TCRdb keeps it, with only in-frame sequences that have V and J called. A part of the clones is gone; compared with another copy, unresolved V genes explain less than half, and the rest is unexplained. The sample profile shows fewer than 250,000 clones; 80% to 90% of them were found once. The leading ten clones occupy less than 20% of the sample. The sample comprised peripheral blood. These receptors were collected from a man younger than 40 with active or convalescent COVID-19.

This chain links TRBV5-6 with TRBJ2-5, with TRBD1 identical over 12 bases. Per germline, CDR1 SGHDT and CDR2 YYEEEE. J was trimmed by 9 bases and V by 2 bases; bases with no gene match: 5. The CDR3 consists of 14 residues. The chain's CDR3 is CASSLGTGGESQYF. In DNA, the CDR3 is TGTGCCAGCAGCTTAGGGACAGGGGGCGAGTCCCAGTACTTC.

The V gene is TRBV6-5, the J gene TRBJ2-7, with D possibly TRBD1 on 6 matching bases. Trimming took 0 bases from V and 0 from J, leaving 12 bases between them. The CDR3 length is 16 residues. Per germline, CDR1 MNHEY and CDR2 SVGAGI. As DNA, the CDR3 is TGTGCCAGCAGTTACTCCAAAACAGGGAGCTCCTACGAGCAGTACTTC. The encoded protein is CASSYSKTGSSYEQYF.

This clone is a singleton in its sample. The genes are TRBV5-1 and TRBJ1-6; a weak D match, TRBD1 (5 bases). This CDR3 comprises 14 residues. Per germline, CDR1 SGHRS and CDR2 YFSETQ. V dropped 1 base and J dropped 7 bases, with 9 bases sitting between them. Here the CDR3 reads CASSLRRGNSPLHF. The CDR3 DNA follows: TGCGCCAGCAGCTTGAGAAGGGGAAATTCACCCCTCCACTTT.

The chain couples TRBV25-1 to TRBJ2-7; a possible D gene is TRBD1 (6 bases). The germline gives CDR1 MGHDK, CDR2 SYGVNS. V was clipped by 9 bases and J by 3 bases, with 15 bases between them. CDR3 size: 13 residues. The DNA of the CDR3 is TGTGCCAGTAGCCGGGACATTTACTACGAGCAGTACTTC. Protein sequence: CASSRDIYYEQYF.

The rearrangement uses TRBV5-4 and TRBJ2-7; D remains ambiguous. Trimming pared 0 bases from V and 2 bases from J, leaving 9 bases between. The CDR3 totals 14 residues. Germline CDR1 is SGHNT and CDR2 is YYREEE (reference sequence). CDR3 sequence reads: CASSLVAGAYEQYF. The CDR3 DNA is TGTGCCAGCAGCTTGGTCGCCGGTGCCTACGAGCAGTACTTC.

The chain has TRBV9 and TRBJ2-3; 12 bases align to TRBD2. With V trimmed by 2 bases and J by 4 bases, 2 bases remained unmatched. The CDR3 consists of 15 residues. Germline V gene lookup returns CDR1 SGDLS and CDR2 YYNGEE. The CDR3 DNA sequence: TGTGCCAGCAGCGTTCTAGCGGGGGGGCCAGATACGCAGTATTTT. The encoded protein is CASSVLAGGPDTQYF.

The V gene is TRBV12-3 or TRBV12-4, the J gene TRBJ2-3; no reliable D call. The CDR3 is 11 amino acids. The germline V and J ends were trimmed by 1 base and 7 bases, with 3 bases remaining between them. The CDR3 sequence: CASSLGNTQYF. The CDR3, as DNA: TGTGCCAGCAGTTTAGGTAATACGCAGTATTTT.